The 21 T cell receptor beta chains reported below all come from one sample, sequenced in a study of CD8+ T cells in alopecia areata. The sample's treatment: oral pan-JAK inhibitor, 5-10 mg twice daily. Isolated RNA was reverse transcribed into cDNA used as the sequencing template. TCRdb's table, derived via immunoSEQ multiplex PCR, lists solely in-frame clones and lacks some. This table holds over 150,000 clones, about 60% found once. The specimen comprised CD4+ T cells sorted from blood, sampled at week 4, from a patient treated with tofacitinib. Receptors originate from a human donor with alopecia areata.

This clone came up a few times. The CDR3 loop reads CASSGRPEASYEQYF. The CDR3 bases are TGTGCCAGCAGCGGACGACCGGAGGCCTCCTACGAGCAGTACTTC. The V gene is TRBV5-5, the J gene TRBJ2-7, with a possible D match to TRBD2 (5 bases). CDR3 length: 15 amino acids. V lost 4 bases to trimming and J lost 0 bases, with 14 bases between them. Germline CDR1 SGHKS, CDR2 YYEKEE (reference sequence). Full variable domain (remainder filled in from reference TRBV5-5 and TRBJ2-7): DAGVTQSPTHLIKTRGQQVTLRCSPISGHKSVSWYQQVLGQGPQFIFQYYEKEERGRGNFPDRFSARQFPNYSSELNVNALLLGDSALYLCASSGRPEASYEQYFGPGTRLTVT.

The chain links TRBV6-5 to TRBJ1-1, with D possibly TRBD1 on 5 matching bases. Germline CDR1 and CDR2: MNHEY and SVGAGI. This CDR3 has 14 residues. The V gene lost 9 bases and the J gene lost 1 base, with 15 bases spanning the gap. CDR3 residues: CASGGSSPNTEAFF. CDR3 coding DNA: TGTGCCAGTGGGGGGTCGTCTCCGAACACTGAAGCTTTCTTT.

This clone was counted only a few times. The chain joins TRBV7-3 to TRBJ1-1; TRBD1 is a possible D gene (5 bases). The ends were cut back, 5 bases at V and 4 bases at J, with 14 bases in the middle. CDR3 length: 14 residues. Germline CDR1 and CDR2: SGHTA and FQGTGA. The CDR3 DNA reads as TGTGCCAGCAGCCCCGATGGGGGAAGCACTGAAGCTTTCTTT. This codes for CASSPDGGSTEAFF.

The V and J genes are TRBV6-1 and TRBJ2-1; weak D call: TRBD2 (6 bases). Germline loops: CDR1 MNHNS, CDR2 SASEGT. V lost 4 bases and J lost 7, with 14 bases in between. This CDR3 contains 14 residues. Here the CDR3 DNA reads TGTGCCAGCAGTGCGGGGAGGACTTGGAATGAGCAGTTCTTC. Translation: CASSAGRTWNEQFF.

V gene TRBV29-1 combines with J gene TRBJ1-3; no definite D call. Per germline, CDR1 SQVTM and CDR2 ANQGSEA. V gave up 7 bases and J gave up 8 bases, with 18 bases separating them. The CDR3 totals 13 residues. The CDR3 coding sequence is TGCAGCGCCAGGCGAGGGAGTGGGGACACCATATATTTT. It specifies CSARRGSGDTIYF.

CDR3 protein: CASSLRQGMDTQYF. CDR3 nucleotides: TGTGCCAGCAGCTTACGGCAGGGGATGGATACGCAGTATTTT. This chain links TRBV7-9 with TRBJ2-3, with TRBD1 as a possible D gene (6 bases). The germline V gene has CDR1 SEHNR and CDR2 FQNEAQ (reference sequence). This CDR3 contains 14 residues. V lost 2 bases and J 6 bases, leaving 12 bases between the germline ends.

This clone was seen a few times. The chain's CDR3 is CASTIAGISGNTIYF. The CDR3 coding sequence is TGTGCCAGCACCATAGCGGGTATATCTGGAAACACCATATATTTT. The J gene is TRBJ1-3, the V gene TRBV7-9; D not resolved. Looked up from germline, CDR1 is SEHNR and CDR2 is FQNEAQ (reference sequence). Trimming removed 7 bases from V and 1 base from J, with 14 bases in between. The CDR3 covers 15 residues.

This sequence joins TRBV6-5 and TRBJ1-2; possibly TRBD1 for D (5 bases). Germline V CDR1 and CDR2: MNHEY, SVGAGI. The CDR3 runs to 15 residues. The ends were cut back, 2 bases at V and 4 bases at J, with 14 bases in the middle. CDR3 amino acids: CASSYNQGGIYGYTF. The CDR3 nucleotides read TGTGCCAGCAGTTACAATCAGGGCGGAATCTATGGCTACACCTTC.

The gene calls are TRBV7-2 and TRBJ2-2; D assignment may be TRBD1 or TRBD2 (6 bases each). The CDR3 spans 17 residues. V shed 3 bases and J shed 0 bases, with 14 bases lying between them. Germline CDR1 and CDR2: SGHTA and FQGNSA. Written as DNA, the CDR3 is TGTGCCAGCAGCTTGAAGGGGGGCGCCGCGAACACCGGGGAGCTGTTTTTT. Encoded protein: CASSLKGGAANTGELFF.

V usage is TRBV23-1 and J usage is TRBJ2-1, with unresolved D. TRBV23-1 counts as an open reading frame of uncertain function. This CDR3 comprises 15 residues. The ends were cut back, 4 bases at V and 4 bases at J, with 14 bases in the middle. The CDR3 DNA follows: TGCGCCAGCAGTCTAGGATCGGGCACGTACAATGAGCAGTTCTTC. Amino acids: CASSLGSGTYNEQFF.

The rearrangement uses TRBV15 and TRBJ1-5, with D perhaps TRBD1 (5 bases). Germline loops: CDR1 LNHNV, CDR2 YYDKDF (reference sequence). V dropped 0 bases and J dropped 7 bases, with 13 bases sitting between them. The CDR3 totals 15 residues. CDR3 in DNA: TGTGCCACCAGCAGAGATCCGCAGGGCGGCCAGCCCCAGCATTTT. Translated: CATSRDPQGGQPQHF.

The V gene is TRBV18, the J gene TRBJ2-3; D remains unclear. CDR1 and CDR2 (germline): KGHSH, LQKENI. V was shortened by 1 base and J by 4 bases, with 6 bases between the two germline ends. This CDR3 comprises 13 residues. CDR3: CASSPQGPDTQYF. CDR3 DNA sequence: TGTGCCAGCTCACCACAGGGTCCAGATACGCAGTATTTT.

In its sample, this clone was seen a few times. The chain has TRBV30 and TRBJ2-4; D uncertain. CDR1 is GTSNPN and CDR2 is SVGIG in the germline V gene (reference sequence). V was cut by 1 base and J by 0 bases, with 13 bases left in between. The CDR3 is made up of 16 amino acids. This CDR3 reads CAWSEAANLAKNIQYF. DNA of the CDR3: TGTGCCTGGAGTGAGGCGGCCAACCTAGCCAAAAACATTCAGTACTTC.

The chain carries TRBV30 and TRBJ1-2; D not certain. With 2 bases removed from V and 4 bases from J, the gap between germline ends came to 8 bases. In germline, CDR1 is GTSNPN, CDR2 SVGIG (reference sequence). This CDR3 has 12 amino acids. The CDR3, as DNA: TGTGCCTGGAGTCGGATCCTCTATGGCTACACCTTC. This sequence encodes CAWSRILYGYTF.

The chain links TRBV30 to TRBJ2-2; possible D gene TRBD2, 7 bases. The CDR3 covers 13 residues. V was pared by 5 bases and J by 6 bases, with 13 bases between. The germline CDR1 and CDR2 sequences are GTSNPN and SVGIG (reference sequence). CDR3 in DNA: TGTGCCTGGCGGGGGGCGGCGGCCGGGGAGCTGTTTTTT. Translation: CAWRGAAAGELFF.

The genes are TRBV7-2 and TRBJ2-7, with 8 bases that match TRBD2. The CDR3 is 16 residues long. Per germline, CDR1 SGHTA and CDR2 FQGNSA. V dropped 2 bases and J dropped 3; count of bases not matched to a gene: 9. CDR3 DNA: TGTGCCAGCAGCTTATTACTCAGCGGGGGCCTCTACGAGCAGTACTTC. Protein sequence: CASSLLLSGGLYEQYF.

This clone has just one count. The chain carries TRBV28 and TRBJ1-5; 7 positions agree with TRBD1. The CDR3 has 14 amino acids. V was clipped by 4 bases and J by 3 bases; unmatched bases: 3. From germline, CDR1 is MDHEN and CDR2 SYDVKM. The CDR3 nucleotides read TGTGCCAGCAGTTCGGACAGGTACAATCAGCCCCAGCATTTT. This codes for CASSSDRYNQPQHF.

This clone has just a few counts. The chain employs TRBV4-1 and TRBJ2-2; a weak D match, TRBD1 (6 bases). Germline lookup yields CDR1 MGHRA and CDR2 YSYEKL. Trimming shortened V by 1 base and J by 7 bases, and 25 bases separated the two germline ends. This CDR3 spans 19 amino acids. The CDR3, as DNA: TGCGCCAGCAGCCAAGTAAGGAAGACAGGACAGAGAGTCAGCGGGGAGCTGTTTTTT. This sequence encodes CASSQVRKTGQRVSGELFF.

The rearrangement uses TRBV6-5 and TRBJ2-7; TRBD1 matches at 7 bases. The CDR3 contains 13 residues. After removal of 8 bases from V and 2 bases from J, the junction contained 6 bases not matched to a gene. CDR1 MNHEY and CDR2 SVGAGI come from the germline V gene. CDR3 sequence: CASSRGQTYEQYF. DNA of the CDR3: TGTGCCAGCTCTAGGGGACAGACCTACGAGCAGTACTTC.

This clone was observed once. The chain combines TRBV5-1 with TRBJ2-5, with D unresolved. With 7 bases removed from V and 1 base from J, the gap between germline ends came to 11 bases. This CDR3 contains 13 residues. Germline-derived CDR1 and CDR2 are SGHRS and YFSETQ. The CDR3 region has the DNA TGCGCCAGCGCGCCCGGTTTCCAAGAGACCCAGTACTTC. Translating it yields CASAPGFQETQYF.

This clone has just a few counts. CDR3 DNA sequence: TGTGCCAGCTCACGAGGTGACAGCAGCTCCTACAATGAGCAGTTCTTC. This translates into CASSRGDSSSYNEQFF. The chain is built from TRBV18 and TRBJ2-1, with D possibly TRBD1 on 5 matching bases. The CDR3 has 16 amino acids. Trimming cost V 4 bases and J 0 bases, with 13 bases left between them. In germline, CDR1 is KGHSH, CDR2 LQKENI.